This paragraph reports one T cell receptor (beta chain). Other DNA sequences in this specimen translate into the identical CDR3. Recruited during active infection, patients (from Seattle) were subsequently followed longitudinally. This record belongs to a study of blood T cell repertoires in COVID-19. Study summary: Samples of COVID-19 (acute and convalescent) were obtained from the United States, Italy and Spain. PBMCs, B-cell-depleted T cells, or T cells were the source of the cDNA or gDNA that made up the material.

J was trimmed by 4 bases and V by 3 bases; bases with no gene match: 4. This CDR3 region has 14 residues. CDR1 and CDR2 (germline): KGHSH, LQKENI. Method: immunoSEQ multiplex PCR; TCRdb's copy keeps in-frame clones and lacks some. The sample lists approximately 330,000 clones; roughly 87% were seen once. The sample comprised peripheral blood. This clonotype was obtained from a man younger than 45 with COVID-19, enrolled during active disease. The V gene is TRBV18, the J gene TRBJ1-2; 8 bases align to TRBD1. This chain's CDR3 is CASSPPGQGYGYTF. CDR3 bases: TGTGCCAGCTCACCGCCTGGACAGGGCTATGGCTACACCTTC. The full variable domain, its missing parts supplied by reference TRBV18 and TRBJ1-2, is NAGVMQNPRHLVRRRGQEARLRCSPMKGHSHVYWYRQLPEEGLKFMVYLQKENIIDESGMPKERFSAEFPKEGPSILRIQQVVRGDSAAYFCASSPPGQGYGYTFGSGTRLTVV.